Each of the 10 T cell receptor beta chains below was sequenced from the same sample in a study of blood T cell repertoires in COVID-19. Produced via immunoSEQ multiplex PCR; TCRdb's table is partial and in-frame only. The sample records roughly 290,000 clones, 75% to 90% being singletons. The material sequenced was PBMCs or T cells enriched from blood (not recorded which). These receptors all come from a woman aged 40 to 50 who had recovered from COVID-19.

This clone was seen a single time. CDR3 bases: TGTGCCAGCAGTTTATCCGGGAGACTGAGGGGACAGGGGGCTCGACGACGTGGCTACACCTTC. It translates to CASSLSGRLRGQGARRRGYTF. The chain uses TRBV27 and TRBJ1-2; TRBD1 matches at 12 bases. This CDR3 comprises 21 residues. The germline gives CDR1 MNHEY, CDR2 SMNVEV (reference sequence). The J segment lost 7 bases and the V segment lost 0 bases, leaving 21 bases of the junction unmatched.

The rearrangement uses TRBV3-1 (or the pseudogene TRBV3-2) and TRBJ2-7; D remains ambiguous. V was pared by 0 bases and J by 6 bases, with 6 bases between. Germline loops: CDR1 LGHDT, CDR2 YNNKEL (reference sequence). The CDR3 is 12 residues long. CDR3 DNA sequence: TGTGCCAGCAGCCAAGATACCAGCGAGCAGTACTTC. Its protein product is CASSQDTSEQYF.

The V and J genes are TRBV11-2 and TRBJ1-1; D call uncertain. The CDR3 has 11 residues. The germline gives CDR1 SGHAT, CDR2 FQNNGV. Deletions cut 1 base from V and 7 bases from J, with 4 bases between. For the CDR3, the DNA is TGTGCCAGCAGCTTAGGGCTTGAAGCTTTCTTT. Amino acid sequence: CASSLGLEAFF.

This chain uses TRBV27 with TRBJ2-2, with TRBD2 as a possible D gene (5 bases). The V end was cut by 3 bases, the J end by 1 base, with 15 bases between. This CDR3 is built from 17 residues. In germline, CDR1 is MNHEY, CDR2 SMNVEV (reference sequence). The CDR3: CASSFYPLGRNTGELFF. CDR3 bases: TGTGCCAGCAGTTTCTATCCGTTGGGGAGGAACACCGGGGAGCTGTTTTTT.

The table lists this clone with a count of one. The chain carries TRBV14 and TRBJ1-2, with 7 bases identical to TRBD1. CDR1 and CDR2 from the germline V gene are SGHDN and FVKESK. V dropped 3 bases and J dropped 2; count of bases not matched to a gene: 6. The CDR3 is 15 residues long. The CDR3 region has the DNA TGTGCCAGCAGCCATCTTGGGACAGCCAACTATGGCTACACCTTC. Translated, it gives CASSHLGTANYGYTF. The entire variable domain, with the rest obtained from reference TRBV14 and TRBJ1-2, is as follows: EAGVTQFPSHSVIEKGQTVTLRCDPISGHDNLYWYRRVMGKEIKFLLHFVKESKQDESGMPNNRFLAERTGGTYSTLKVQPAELEDSGVYFCASSHLGTANYGYTFGSGTRLTVV.

CDR3 in DNA: TGTGCCTGGAGTCCACAGGACGAAAAACTGTTTTTT. Protein sequence: CAWSPQDEKLFF. The V call is TRBV30, the J call TRBJ1-4, with D maybe TRBD1 (5 bases). The germline CDR1 and CDR2 sequences are GTSNPN and SVGIG (reference sequence). This CDR3 contains 12 residues. Between the trimmed V and J ends, which lost 2 bases and 8 bases, there was a span of 9 bases.

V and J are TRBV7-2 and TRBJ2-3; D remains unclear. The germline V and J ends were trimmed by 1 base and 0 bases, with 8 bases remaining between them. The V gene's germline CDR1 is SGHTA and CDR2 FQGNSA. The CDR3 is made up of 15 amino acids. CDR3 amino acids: CASSLDYLSTDTQYF. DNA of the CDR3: TGTGCCAGCAGCTTAGACTACCTAAGCACAGATACGCAGTATTTT.

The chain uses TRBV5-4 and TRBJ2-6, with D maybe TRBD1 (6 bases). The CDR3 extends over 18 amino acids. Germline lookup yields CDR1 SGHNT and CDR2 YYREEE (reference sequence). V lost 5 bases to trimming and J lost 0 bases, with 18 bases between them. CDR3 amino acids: CASRPQQGSSSGANVLTF. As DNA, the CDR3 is TGTGCCAGCAGGCCACAACAGGGCTCGAGCTCTGGGGCCAACGTCCTGACTTTC.

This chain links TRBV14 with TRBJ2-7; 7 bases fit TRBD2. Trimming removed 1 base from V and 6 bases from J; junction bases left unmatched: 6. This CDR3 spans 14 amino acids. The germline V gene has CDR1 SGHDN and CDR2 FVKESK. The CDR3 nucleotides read TGTGCCAGCAGCCAAGGGGGAGGGTTGGGCGAGCAGTACTTC. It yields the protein CASSQGGGLGEQYF.

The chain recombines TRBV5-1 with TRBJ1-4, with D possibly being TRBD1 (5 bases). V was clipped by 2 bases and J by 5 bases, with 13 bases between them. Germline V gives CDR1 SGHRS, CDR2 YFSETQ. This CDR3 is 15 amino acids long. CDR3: CASSFDSLGNEKLFF. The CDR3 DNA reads TGCGCCAGCAGCTTTGACAGTTTGGGAAATGAAAAACTGTTTTTT.